The clone carrying this T cell receptor beta chain was detected ten times or more. Its antigen is as yet unknown. V lost 5 bases and J lost 7, with 18 bases in between. This CDR3 comprises 15 residues. Germline assignment: CDR1 MNHNY and CDR2 SVGAGI (reference sequence). The data were taken from a study of neurological immune-mediated disorders. Documented time point: longitudinal time-point 2. PBMCs stored at -80 C, 2 million in total, were the source of the unsorted libraries. Study results and caveats: Across subjects, expanded clones had no CDR3 amino acid sequences in common, pointing to private repertoires in all groups.

The authors made cDNA by 5'RACE with 10-nucleotide random UMIs. Every sequencing run returned over 200 million TCR-beta sequences, which were derived from 15-18 subjects. TCRdb independently ran MiXCR on the 5' RACE reads; one entry per CDR3 protein. Here the sample spans under 100,000 distinct CDR3 sequences, approximately 13% being singletons. This clonotype was obtained from a female donor with HTLV-1-associated myelopathy (HAM/TSP). The chain is built from TRBV6-6 and TRBJ1-5; perhaps TRBD1 as D (6 bases). The sequencing input was PBMCs. The CDR3 sequence: CASSRGGGGSQPQHF. The CDR3 coding sequence is TGTGCCAGCAGTCGAGGGGGGGGTGGCTCACAGCCCCAGCATTTT.